The source of this T cell receptor beta chain is a study of vaccination and CD4 T cells after COVID-19. As for the study in general: Convalescents were six males and four females, two of them Hispanic. Overlapping spike peptides of SARS-CoV-2, HCoV-NL63, HCoV-OC43 and HCoV-229E stimulated the cells. Findings and limits, study-wide: The study sampled relatively few convalescent patients and omitted early post-infection timepoints.

The sample's treatment: roughly 11-day PBMC culture with coronavirus spike peptide pools or control peptides (ViraFEST assay). Per-well cultures of two million PBMCs received 8 to 10 IU/ml IL-2 and 9 to 10 ug/ml peptide pools. Cultured CD4+ T cell DNA underwent sequencing with the Oncomine TCR Beta short-read assay. TCRdb called the PCR reads again in MiXCR, with one record for every CDR3 protein. The sample carries about 20,000 distinct CDR3 sequences, roughly 51% recorded once. The germline V gene encodes CDR1 MNHNS and CDR2 SASEGT. This CDR3 is built from 16 residues. As concerns this clonotype: Its antigen is unidentified. A read error may produce the germline difference seen at one junction end.

The origin of this receptor is a human donor who had recovered from COVID-19. The sequenced material came from CD4+ T cells from blood, cultured in vitro. V and J are TRBV6-1 and TRBJ2-6; D remains ambiguous. The CDR3 spells CAISEESLSGANVLTF. CDR3 in DNA: TGTGCCATCAGTGAGGAAAGCCTCTCTGGGGCCAACGTCCTGACTTTC.